The 28 T cell receptor beta chains below were found in one sample sequenced in a study of T cell repertoires in cytomegalovirus infection (dated by TCRdb to about 2019). TCRdb shows the sequencer as Illumina HiSeq 1500. TCRdb itself trimmed the public reads at Q25 with fastp, ran MiXCR and retained productive beta chains. Every entry covers one CDR3 protein and lists the most common genes and DNA from its rows. The sample table shows around 900,000 distinct CDR3 sequences, and approximately 31% are seen once. The ten biggest clones cover about 14% of the sample. No cognate antigen is known for these TCRs. In the paper's terms, the treatment or condition label means: in vitro stimulation with specific CMV peptide epitopes to enrich CMV-specific T cells. Sequencing was performed on cultured CD8+ T cells from PBMCs, taken from culture after CMV antigen stimulation. The receptors come from a human donor in good health (CMV status not recorded). Some clones in this sample may be carry-over from other donors' samples.

The table lists this clonotype with a few counts. The chain employs TRBV7-8 and TRBJ2-7; 7 bases match TRBD1. The CDR3 totals 16 residues. J lost 3 bases, V lost 1 base, and 9 bases had no gene match. Germline lookup yields CDR1 SGHVS and CDR2 FQNEAQ. The CDR3: CASSLVGQERDYEQYF. Here the CDR3 DNA reads TGTGCCAGCAGCTTAGTCGGACAGGAGAGAGACTACGAGCAGTACTTC.

The table lists this clonotype with a few counts. The chain carries TRBV12-3 or TRBV12-4 and TRBJ2-3, with 12 nucleotides matching TRBD2. The ends lost 5 bases at V and 6 bases at J; junction bases unmatched: 6. The CDR3 runs to 15 residues. Here the CDR3 reads CASSALAGGQDTQYF. The CDR3, as DNA: TGTGCCAGCAGTGCGCTAGCGGGGGGGCAGGATACGCAGTATTTT.

This clonotype was seen a handful of times. This chain joins TRBV28 and TRBJ1-2; D may be TRBD1 (6 bases). The CDR3 loop spans 14 amino acids. Germline loops: CDR1 MDHEN, CDR2 SYDVKM. The V end was cut by 6 bases, the J end by 4 bases, with 15 bases between. The CDR3 DNA reads as TGTGCCAGCAGACACAGGGAGCGGGGCTATGGCTACACCTTC. Amino acid sequence: CASRHRERGYGYTF.

The chain joins TRBV28 to TRBJ1-2, with 7 positions matching TRBD1. There are 15 residues in the CDR3. The V and J ends lost 4 bases and 4 bases, in that order; junction bases with no gene match: 9. From germline, CDR1 is MDHEN and CDR2 SYDVKM. CDR3 coding DNA: TGTGCCAGCAGTTCCTCGACAGGGTATTTCTATGGCTACACCTTC. Translation gives CASSSSTGYFYGYTF.

This clonotype was found a few times. The J gene is TRBJ1-4, the V gene TRBV7-2, with D possibly matching TRBD1 (6 bases). CDR3 size: 12 residues. Germline V gene data show CDR1 as SGHTA and CDR2 as FQGNSA. The V end lost 5 bases, the J end lost 13 bases, and 14 bases lay between the germline ends. Written as DNA, the CDR3 is TGTGCCAGCAGCCTAGGGGGGTATGGACTGTTTTTT. As protein: CASSLGGYGLFF.

The CDR3, as DNA: TGTGCCAGCAGTGAATCTGCAGGGGGCGGCACTGAAGCTTTCTTT. Translating gives CASSESAGGGTEAFF. This sequence joins TRBV6-1 and TRBJ1-1, with 8 nucleotides matching TRBD1. Germline lookup yields CDR1 MNHNS and CDR2 SASEGT. This CDR3 is 15 amino acids long. The V and J ends lost 2 bases and 4 bases, in that order; junction bases with no gene match: 6.

This clonotype was seen ten or more times. The V and J genes are TRBV7-8 and TRBJ1-5; 8 positions agree with TRBD1. CDR3 length: 17 residues. J lost 2 bases, V lost 4 bases, and 10 bases had no gene match. The V gene's germline CDR1 is SGHVS and CDR2 FQNEAQ. CDR3 DNA: TGTGCCAGCAGCTCGGGACAGGACCACGTCGGCAATCAGCCCCAGCATTTT. Translated, it gives CASSSGQDHVGNQPQHF.

This clonotype was detected only a few times. The J gene is TRBJ1-5, the V gene TRBV12-3 or TRBV12-4, with no clear D. V was cut by 6 bases and J by 4 bases, with 16 bases left in between. This CDR3 is 15 amino acids long. The CDR3 protein is CASSPEVLGNQPQHF. The CDR3 coding sequence is TGTGCCAGCAGCCCGGAAGTCTTGGGGAATCAGCCCCAGCATTTT.

This clonotype was recorded a few times. The gene calls are TRBV19 and TRBJ1-2; a possible D gene is TRBD1 (5 bases). The V gene's germline CDR1 is LNHDA and CDR2 SQIVND (reference sequence). V lost 2 bases to trimming and J lost 4 bases, with 20 bases between them. There are 17 residues in the CDR3. Written as DNA, the CDR3 is TGTGCCAGTAGTATAAAAGGGACCCCCACGGGCGGCTATGGCTACACCTTC. Its protein product is CASSIKGTPTGGYGYTF.

The rearrangement links TRBV7-9 to TRBJ2-3; TRBD2 matches 10 bases. This CDR3 region has 16 residues. CDR1 is SEHNR, CDR2 FQNEAQ, per germline (reference sequence). V lost 4 bases, J lost 2 bases, and 6 bases stayed unmatched. CDR3 sequence (DNA): TGTGCCAGCAGCTCCCAGCGGGGGGGTACCACAGATACGCAGTATTTT. It translates to CASSSQRGGTTDTQYF.

This clonotype has a handful of counts. This CDR3 is CASSLPGTGRTEAFF. CDR3 bases: TGTGCCAGCAGTTTACCCGGGACAGGGAGAACTGAAGCTTTCTTT. The rearrangement joins TRBV27 to TRBJ1-1, with 9 nucleotides matching TRBD1. This CDR3 comprises 15 residues. Germline V gene lookup returns CDR1 MNHEY and CDR2 SMNVEV (reference sequence). The J segment lost 5 bases and the V segment lost 2 bases, leaving 6 bases of the junction unmatched.

This rearrangement joins TRBV24-1 to TRBJ2-1; D perhaps matches TRBD2 (5 bases). V lost 5 bases to trimming and J lost 2 bases, with 9 bases between them. The germline gives CDR1 KGHDR, CDR2 SFDVKD. The CDR3 is made up of 14 amino acids. The CDR3 sequence: CATSATRAYNEQFF. The CDR3 coding sequence is TGTGCCACCAGTGCCACTAGGGCCTACAATGAGCAGTTCTTC.

This clonotype was seen a handful of times. V is TRBV7-6 and J is TRBJ2-2; TRBD1 agrees at 9 bases. This CDR3 comprises 16 residues. Germline loops: CDR1 SGHVS, CDR2 FNYEAQ. V was pared by 1 base and J by 5 bases, with 5 bases of the junction left unmatched. CDR3 nucleotides: TGTGCCAGCAGCTTAGGGGGACAGGGTTGGACCGGGGAGCTGTTTTTT. It is translated as CASSLGGQGWTGELFF.

The genes are TRBV7-9 and TRBJ2-2, with a possible D match to TRBD1 (6 bases). The CDR3 is made up of 16 amino acids. Germline V lookup: CDR1 SEHNR, CDR2 FQNEAQ (reference sequence). V lost 4 bases to trimming and J lost 2 bases, with 14 bases between them. This CDR3 reads CASSWPGHKNTGELFF. As DNA, the CDR3 is TGTGCCAGCAGCTGGCCGGGACATAAAAACACCGGGGAGCTGTTTTTT. Looking up the rest from reference TRBV7-9 and TRBJ2-2 gives the full variable domain: DTGVSQNPRHKITKRGQNVTFRCDPISEHNRLYWYRQTLGQGPEFLTYFQNEAQLEKSRLLSDRFSAERPKGSFSTLEIQRTEQGDSAMYLCASSWPGHKNTGELFFGEGSRLTVL.

The rearrangement uses TRBV27 and TRBJ1-1, with 7 nucleotides matching TRBD1. V shed 4 bases, J shed 4 bases, and the junction held 3 bases outside the gene matches. CDR1 is MNHEY, CDR2 SMNVEV, per germline (reference sequence). The CDR3 is 13 amino acids. The CDR3 spells CASSWDSGTEAFF. Written as DNA, the CDR3 is TGTGCCAGCAGTTGGGACAGCGGCACTGAAGCTTTCTTT.

This chain uses TRBV3-1 with TRBJ2-1, with 7 nucleotides matching TRBD1. V shed 3 bases and J 2 bases; nucleotides not matched to a gene: 4. Germline V CDR1 and CDR2: LGHDT, YNNKEL (reference sequence). The CDR3 runs to 15 residues. The DNA of the CDR3 is TGTGCCAGCAGCCACACACAGGGGCCCTACAATGAGCAGTTCTTC. Protein sequence: CASSHTQGPYNEQFF.

The V call is TRBV27, the J call TRBJ2-5; D uncertain. The CDR3 runs 13 residues. Germline assignment: CDR1 MNHEY and CDR2 SMNVEV (reference sequence). Trimming removed 3 bases from V and 7 bases from J, with 12 bases in between. This CDR3 is CASSFGLLGTQYF. Written as DNA, the CDR3 is TGTGCCAGCAGTTTTGGTCTCCTAGGGACCCAGTACTTC.

This clonotype was picked up a small number of times. The J gene is TRBJ2-1, the V gene TRBV4-2, with D maybe TRBD2 (6 bases). This CDR3 comprises 16 residues. V was trimmed by 1 base and J by 5 bases, leaving 15 bases between them. The germline gives CDR1 LGHNA, CDR2 YNFKEQ. The CDR3 protein is CASSQVTSRINNEQFF. The CDR3 DNA is TGTGCCAGCAGCCAAGTAACTAGCCGAATTAACAATGAGCAGTTCTTC.

This clonotype has a handful of counts. The chain has TRBV7-8 and TRBJ1-1; 7 bases map to TRBD1. This CDR3 comprises 16 residues. Germline V lookup: CDR1 SGHVS, CDR2 FQNEAQ. The V segment lost 6 bases and the J segment 4 bases; nucleotides outside the gene matches: 14. Written as DNA, the CDR3 is TGTGCCAGCAGTCTTATCCCTGGACAGGCGGGCACTGAAGCTTTCTTT. It translates to CASSLIPGQAGTEAFF.

The chain carries TRBV9 and TRBJ1-1; D uncertain. V lost 2 bases and J lost 1, with 6 bases in between. The germline CDR1 and CDR2 sequences are SGDLS and YYNGEE. This CDR3 is built from 13 residues. CDR3 sequence (DNA): TGTGCCAGCAGCGTTTTCAAGAACACTGAAGCTTTCTTT. Its protein product is CASSVFKNTEAFF.

This clonotype was observed a handful of times. The chain's CDR3 is CSVNKYNEQFF. For the CDR3, the DNA is TGCAGCGTTAACAAATACAATGAGCAGTTCTTC. The chain joins TRBV29-1 to TRBJ2-1; D is uncertain. Germline V CDR1 and CDR2: SQVTM, ANQGSEA. V was pared by 5 bases and J by 4 bases, with 6 bases between. CDR3 size: 11 residues.

As to this clonotype: Possible read error: a much larger clone is one base away. The chain employs TRBV7-9 and TRBJ1-5, with D perhaps TRBD1 (6 bases). The germline gives CDR1 SEHNR, CDR2 FQNEAQ (reference sequence). The CDR3 covers 15 residues. CDR3 sequence: CVSSLAAGTNQPQHF. DNA for the CDR3: TGTGTCAGCAGCTTAGCGGCGGGGACAAATCAGCCCCAGCATTTT.

This clonotype was observed many times. This sequence joins TRBV7-9 and TRBJ1-2, with a tentative D call TRBD1 (5 bases). The V end was cut by 3 bases, the J end by 4 bases, with 12 bases between. The CDR3 consists of 14 residues. The germline V gene encodes CDR1 SEHNR and CDR2 FQNEAQ (reference sequence). In nucleotides, the CDR3 is TGTGCCAGCAGCTTGGACACCATTGGCTATGGCTACACCTTC. It yields the protein CASSLDTIGYGYTF.

This clonotype was found many times. The chain recombines TRBV7-2 with TRBJ1-3; D gene unclear. CDR3 length equals 13 residues. Trimming shortened V by 4 bases and J by 1 base, and 5 bases separated the two germline ends. CDR1 is SGHTA and CDR2 is FQGNSA in the germline V gene. Here the CDR3 DNA reads TGTGCCAGCAGCTCAAAATCTGGAAACACCATATATTTT. Residues: CASSSKSGNTIYF.

This clonotype appeared many times. This sequence joins TRBV19 and TRBJ1-5; D not certain. This CDR3 contains 16 residues. Germline V gives CDR1 LNHDA, CDR2 SQIVND (reference sequence). Trimming removed 6 bases from V and 1 base from J, with 16 bases in between. The CDR3 sequence is CASRDLGAESNQPQHF. The CDR3, as DNA: TGTGCCAGTAGGGACCTCGGAGCAGAGAGCAATCAGCCCCAGCATTTT. Together with reference TRBV19 and TRBJ1-5, the CDR3 gives the full variable domain: DGGITQSPKYLFRKEGQNVTLSCEQNLNHDAMYWYRQDPGQGLRLIYYSQIVNDFQKGDIAEGYSVSREKKESFPLTVTSAQKNPTAFYLCASRDLGAESNQPQHFGDGTRLSIL.

To note about this clonotype: The CDR3 does not close with the conserved phenylalanine or tryptophan, likely indicating a read error. Because the CDR3's place on the DNA is in doubt, the DNA is left out and the CDR3 is given as listed by TCRdb. This chain links TRBV6-1 with TRBJ2-4; the DNA was not compared with TRBD1, the D call given in the table. Germline V CDR1 and CDR2: MNHNS, SASEGT. The CDR3 contains 11 residues when both ends are counted. CDR3 sequence: CASSEVGRVDV.

With respect to this clonotype: Mismatch with germline at one junction end may stem from a read error. CDR3 protein: CVSSVDPTRTGDRDQETQYF. As DNA, the CDR3 is TGTGTCAGCAGCGTAGATCCTACCAGGACAGGGGATCGGGACCAAGAGACCCAGTACTTC. The V call is TRBV9, the J call TRBJ2-5; 9 positions agree with TRBD1. Per the germline V gene, CDR1 is SGDLS and CDR2 is YYNGEE. The CDR3 covers 20 residues.

This chain joins TRBV27 and TRBJ1-3; perhaps TRBD1 as D (5 bases). V lost 8 bases and J 2 bases, leaving 19 bases between the germline ends. Germline lookup yields CDR1 MNHEY and CDR2 SMNVEV (reference sequence). This CDR3 region has 16 residues. Here the CDR3 DNA reads TGTGCCAGCGGACCAATTGGAGGAGGGGCTGGAAACACCATATATTTT. Translating gives CASGPIGGGAGNTIYF.